Listed here are 32 T cell receptor beta chains from one sample, sequenced in a study of patients and donors after allogeneic stem cell transplantation. TCRdb passed the RT-PCR reads through MiXCR, listing each CDR3 protein once. The data hold 400,000 to 450,000 distinct CDR3 sequences, with 16% observed a single time. The specimen sequenced was blood, either unsorted or a sorted T cell fraction (not recorded which). The receptors here all came from a human donor who was either an allogeneic HSCT recipient or a stem cell or donor lymphocyte infusion donor (not recorded which). It is not recorded whose cells these are; they may come from a transplant donor.

The chain uses TRBV12-5 and TRBJ1-5, with unresolved D. Trimming removed 6 bases at V and 6 bases at J, with 6 bases between. The length of the CDR3 is 11 residues. In germline, CDR1 is LGHNT, CDR2 FRNRAP. The CDR3 DNA reads as TGTGCTAGTGGCCCAGGTCAGCCCCAGCATTTT. Translating it yields CASGPGQPQHF.

This clonotype was picked up a small number of times. This rearrangement joins TRBV20-1 to TRBJ2-3, with 10 positions matching TRBD2. CDR1 is DFQATT, CDR2 SNEGSKA, per germline (reference sequence). This CDR3 spans 15 amino acids. Trimming took 5 bases from V and 2 from J; bases not matched to a gene: 7. The CDR3 loop is CSADLAGDPTDTQYF. DNA for the CDR3: TGCAGTGCTGACCTAGCGGGGGACCCCACAGATACGCAGTATTTT.

This clonotype was recorded once. A single base separates this from a much larger clone, so it may be a read error. The gene calls are TRBV11-1 and TRBJ2-1; D perhaps matches TRBD2 (5 bases). The CDR3 runs 13 residues. Germline CDR1 is SGHAT and CDR2 is FQDESV (reference sequence). The CDR3 here is CASSSEAYDEQFF. CDR3 DNA sequence: TGTGCCAGCAGCTCGGAGGCCTACGATGAGCAGTTCTTC.

This clonotype occurred a few times. The chain couples TRBV7-2 to TRBJ2-3, with 14 positions matching TRBD2. Losses at the gene ends were 4 bases for V and 6 bases for J; bases not matched to a gene: 3. Germline values: CDR1 SGHTA, CDR2 FQGNSA. The CDR3 has 15 residues. CDR3 coding DNA: TGTGCCAGCAGCTCCTGGACTAGCGGGAGGGATACGCAGTATTTT. Its translation is CASSSWTSGRDTQYF.

This clonotype was seen repeatedly, ten times or more. The V gene is TRBV25-1, the J gene TRBJ2-7; the D is unclear. V dropped 0 bases and J dropped 4 bases, with 10 bases sitting between them. From germline, CDR1 is MGHDK and CDR2 SYGVNS. The CDR3 is 14 amino acids. As DNA, the CDR3 is TGTGCCAGCAGTGAATATCCCTACATTTACGAGCAGTACTTC. Protein sequence: CASSEYPYIYEQYF.

The V and J genes are TRBV20-1 and TRBJ1-1; no definite D call. CDR1 DFQATT and CDR2 SNEGSKA come from the germline V gene (reference sequence). Trimming shortened V by 6 bases and J by 1 base, and 9 bases separated the two germline ends. The CDR3 sequence is 12 residues long. The CDR3 DNA follows: TGCAGTGCAACAAAACCGAACACTGAAGCTTTCTTT. Its translation is CSATKPNTEAFF.

The chain carries TRBV11-2 and TRBJ2-3; 11 nucleotides match TRBD2. The V gene's germline CDR1 is SGHAT and CDR2 FQNNGV. This CDR3 has 18 amino acids. Trimming took 2 bases from V and 0 from J; bases not matched to a gene: 7. In DNA form, the CDR3 reads TGTGCCAGCAGCTTACGCCTAGCGGGGGGAACTAGCACAGATACGCAGTATTTT. Translated: CASSLRLAGGTSTDTQYF.

This clonotype was seen at least ten times. The chain recombines TRBV12-3 or TRBV12-4 with TRBJ2-3; possible D gene TRBD1, 6 bases. The CDR3 has 14 amino acids. Deletions cut 8 bases from V and 4 bases from J, with 16 bases between. The CDR3 DNA reads as TGTGCCAGCGGACCCCAGGGGACCGCAGATACGCAGTATTTT. Translating it yields CASGPQGTADTQYF.

This chain connects TRBV5-4 to TRBJ2-2, with TRBD2 identical over 7 bases. The V segment lost 4 bases and the J segment 3 bases; nucleotides outside the gene matches: 6. CDR1 and CDR2 (germline): SGHNT, YYREEE (reference sequence). This CDR3 region has 15 residues. The CDR3 DNA is TGTGCCAGCAGCACCATCCGGGGGGACACCGGGGAGCTGTTTTTT. This sequence encodes CASSTIRGDTGELFF.

This clonotype was seen more than once but under ten times. The rearrangement uses TRBV10-3 and TRBJ2-7; 11 nucleotides align to TRBD1. CDR3 length: 14 amino acids. Losses at the gene ends were 6 bases for V and 2 bases for J; bases not matched to a gene: 3. CDR1 ENHRY and CDR2 SYGVKD come from the germline V gene. CDR3 protein: CAIRGQGVTYEQYF. The CDR3 DNA reads as TGTGCCATCAGGGGACAGGGGGTAACCTACGAGCAGTACTTC.

The chain recombines TRBV2 with TRBJ1-2, with 7 nucleotides matching TRBD1. With V trimmed by 8 bases and J by 4 bases, 7 bases remained unmatched. CDR3 length: 13 amino acids. From germline, CDR1 is SNHLY and CDR2 FYNNEI. The CDR3 reads CASSDRPFYGYTF. The CDR3, as DNA: TGTGCCAGCTCGGACAGGCCCTTCTATGGCTACACCTTC.

This sequence joins TRBV5-1 and TRBJ1-1; 9 bases agree with TRBD1. V was clipped by 5 bases and J by 4 bases; unmatched bases: 9. The CDR3 spans 15 residues. Germline V CDR1 and CDR2: SGHRS, YFSETQ. The CDR3 sequence is CASRLQGAASTEAFF. DNA for the CDR3: TGCGCCAGCAGGCTACAGGGGGCTGCAAGCACTGAAGCTTTCTTT.

This clonotype was detected only a few times. V gene TRBV5-1 combines with J gene TRBJ1-4, with D unclear. The CDR3 is 14 residues long. Germline V lookup: CDR1 SGHRS, CDR2 YFSETQ. Trimming left V 2 bases short and J 0 bases short, with 5 bases between. The CDR3 is CASSFGPTNEKLFF. The CDR3 DNA follows: TGCGCCAGCAGCTTCGGTCCAACTAATGAAAAACTGTTTTTT.

At least ten counts were recorded for this clonotype. The chain recombines TRBV12-3 or TRBV12-4 with TRBJ2-7; the D is unclear. Trimming took 3 bases from V and 6 from J, leaving 12 bases between them. CDR3 length equals 13 residues. For the CDR3, the DNA is TGTGCCAGCAGTTTTTCCCCCCGGCGCGAGCAGTACTTC. Its translation: CASSFSPRREQYF.

J is TRBJ1-1 and V is TRBV3-1; TRBD1 agrees at 9 bases. Germline V CDR1 and CDR2: LGHDT, YNNKEL (reference sequence). The CDR3 has 15 residues. J gave up 2 bases and V 6 bases, and 7 bases lay outside the gene matches. CDR3 residues: CASSEQGALNTEAFF. CDR3 coding DNA: TGTGCCAGCAGTGAACAGGGGGCGCTTAACACTGAAGCTTTCTTT.

This sequence joins TRBV15 and TRBJ1-3; D ambiguous. Trimming removed 5 bases from V and 3 bases from J, with 5 bases in between. The CDR3 runs 12 residues. From germline, CDR1 is LNHNV and CDR2 YYDKDF (reference sequence). CDR3 amino acids: CATSEVGNTIYF. CDR3 coding DNA: TGTGCCACCAGCGAAGTTGGAAACACCATATATTTT.

The rearrangement uses TRBV27 and TRBJ2-3; no clear D. The CDR3 covers 13 residues. Trimming shortened V by 4 bases and J by 4 bases, and 9 bases separated the two germline ends. CDR1 is MNHEY, CDR2 SMNVEV, per germline (reference sequence). The CDR3 reads CASSWSDPDTQYF. In DNA form, the CDR3 reads TGTGCCAGCAGTTGGAGCGACCCAGATACGCAGTATTTT.

This clonotype appeared a few times. The chain joins TRBV12-3 or TRBV12-4 to TRBJ2-3, with 11 bases lining up with TRBD2. This CDR3 has 15 residues. Trimming cost V 6 bases and J 2 bases; bases outside gene matches: 4. In DNA, the CDR3 is TGTGCCAGCAGCTCTAGCGGGGGGAACACAGATACGCAGTATTTT. Encoded protein: CASSSSGGNTDTQYF.

The V gene is TRBV11-2, the J gene TRBJ1-1; perhaps TRBD1 as D (6 bases). The CDR3 sequence is 14 residues long. Between the trimmed V and J ends, which lost 2 bases and 12 bases, there was a span of 19 bases. Germline CDR1 reads SGHAT; CDR2 reads FQNNGV. CDR3 sequence reads: CASSLMGGQVQTFF. As DNA, the CDR3 is TGTGCCAGCAGCTTAATGGGGGGACAAGTACAAACTTTCTTT.

Concerning this clonotype itself: At one boundary the junction diverges from the germline segment, which might be a read error. The genes are TRBV7-2 and TRBJ1-5; D unresolved. Per the germline V gene, CDR1 is SGHTA and CDR2 is FQGNSA. CDR3 size: 13 residues. In DNA form, the CDR3 reads TGTGTCAGCAGCCTAACTAGCAATCAGCCCCAGCATTTT. Its protein product is CVSSLTSNQPQHF. Full variable domain (missing parts from reference TRBV7-2 and TRBJ1-5): GAGVSQSPSNKVTEKGKDVELRCDPISGHTALYWYRQSLGQGLEFLIYFQGNSAPDKSGLPSDRFSAERTGGSVSTLTIQRTQQEDSAVYLCVSSLTSNQPQHFGDGTRLSIL.

In this sample, this clonotype turned up a few times. J is TRBJ1-1 and V is TRBV9, with TRBD1 as a possible D gene (5 bases). The CDR3 contains 19 residues. Germline CDR1 reads SGDLS; CDR2 reads YYNGEE. Trimming removed 0 bases at V and 2 bases at J, with 23 bases between. The CDR3 DNA reads as TGTGCCAGCAGCGTAGGCTACCGGTGGGACGGAGCCCCCAACACTGAAGCTTTCTTT. This translates into CASSVGYRWDGAPNTEAFF.

The genes are TRBV27 and TRBJ1-2; the D gene is possibly TRBD1 (6 bases). This CDR3 has 15 amino acids. The V and J ends lost 0 bases and 8 bases respectively, with 16 bases between them. Germline loops: CDR1 MNHEY, CDR2 SMNVEV (reference sequence). CDR3 sequence: CASSLSMAGAYGYTF. CDR3 sequence (DNA): TGTGCCAGCAGTTTATCAATGGCAGGGGCATACGGCTACACCTTC.

This clonotype was counted ten times or more. The gene calls are TRBV12-3 or TRBV12-4 and TRBJ2-1; D gene ambiguous. The V and J ends lost 6 bases and 2 bases respectively, with 5 bases between them. The CDR3 runs 12 residues. Written as DNA, the CDR3 is TGTGCCAGCAGGCCCACCTACAATGAGCAGTTCTTC. It translates to CASRPTYNEQFF.

This clonotype was observed a few times. The chain is built from TRBV7-6 and TRBJ1-4; D uncertain. The V gene's germline CDR1 is SGHVS and CDR2 FNYEAQ. This CDR3 is built from 13 residues. V shed 1 base and J shed 6 bases, with 6 bases lying between them. The CDR3 sequence: CASSLGGDEKLFF. The CDR3 DNA sequence: TGTGCCAGCAGCTTAGGCGGGGATGAAAAACTGTTTTTT.

The chain joins TRBV21-1 to TRBJ1-2; TRBD1 is the table's D call and was not checked against the DNA. TRBV21-1 counts as a pseudogene. The CDR3 extends over 13 amino acids. CDR3 protein: CAINRGTNYGYTF. In DNA form, the CDR3 reads TGTGCCATCAACAGGGGAACGAACTATGGCTACACCTTC.

On this clonotype: This CDR3 is missing its conserved last phenylalanine or tryptophan, likely due to a read error. This chain joins TRBV29-1 and TRBJ2-1; 7 bases are a match to TRBD1. The junction had 17 bases not matched to a gene; V was cut back by 6 bases and J by 12 bases. The CDR3 runs 14 residues. In germline, CDR1 is SQVTM, CDR2 ANQGSEA. CDR3 sequence (DNA): TGCAGCGTACTGAGGGACAGCGGTCCGGTGGGGCAGTTCTGC. Encoded protein: CSVLRDSGPVGQFC.

This clonotype was found a few times. This chain joins TRBV11-2 and TRBJ1-6; no firm D call. CDR1 and CDR2 from the germline V gene are SGHAT and FQNNGV. The germline V and J ends were trimmed by 2 bases and 0 bases, with 11 bases remaining between them. The CDR3 extends over 17 amino acids. CDR3 amino acids: CASSLMRGGSYNSPLHF. The CDR3 nucleotides read TGTGCCAGCAGCTTAATGCGGGGAGGCTCCTATAATTCACCCCTCCACTTT.

This clonotype has just a few counts. The chain joins TRBV7-2 to TRBJ1-5; D uncertain. V shed 4 bases and J shed 3 bases, with 13 bases lying between them. Germline CDR1 is SGHTA and CDR2 is FQGNSA. This CDR3 spans 15 amino acids. CDR3 DNA sequence: TGTGCCAGCAGCTCAGATGGGTATTTCAATCAGCCCCAGCATTTT. Its protein is CASSSDGYFNQPQHF.

The chain uses TRBV5-1 and TRBJ1-2; D is undetermined. This CDR3 is 15 amino acids long. V was pared by 0 bases and J by 2 bases, with 11 bases between. Germline V CDR1 and CDR2: SGHRS, YFSETQ. The DNA of the CDR3 is TGCGCCAGCAGCTTGGACGGCCGCACAAACTATGGCTACACCTTC. It codes for CASSLDGRTNYGYTF. The full variable domain, in which reference TRBV5-1 and TRBJ1-2 provide the parts outside the CDR3, is KAGVTQTPRYLIKTRGQQVTLSCSPISGHRSVSWYQQTPGQGLQFLFEYFSETQRNKGNFPGRFSGRQFSNSRSEMNVSTLELGDSALYLCASSLDGRTNYGYTFGSGTRLTVV.

This clonotype came up a few times. V gene TRBV4-1 combines with J gene TRBJ2-7; possible D gene TRBD1, 6 bases. The CDR3 has 15 residues. CDR1 is MGHRA, CDR2 YSYEKL, per germline. Trimming stripped 3 bases from V and 1 base from J, with 13 bases between. The CDR3 sequence: CASSHLETGSYEQYF. The CDR3 DNA sequence: TGCGCCAGCAGCCACCTCGAGACAGGTTCCTACGAGCAGTACTTC.

This clonotype was counted a few times. V is TRBV25-1 and J is TRBJ2-1; 12 positions agree with TRBD2. The CDR3 runs 17 residues. Looked up from germline, CDR1 is MGHDK and CDR2 is SYGVNS. Trimming took 4 bases from V and 1 from J; bases not matched to a gene: 5. The CDR3 here is CASSGQLAGGSYNEQFF. DNA for the CDR3: TGTGCCAGCAGTGGGCAACTAGCGGGGGGTTCCTACAATGAGCAGTTCTTC.

This clonotype was counted a single time. The CDR3 DNA reads TGTGCCAGCAGCGCGGGACAGTTATCTTTCGAGCAGTACTTC. Encoded protein: CASSAGQLSFEQYF. The rearrangement links TRBV9 to TRBJ2-7; TRBD1 aligns across 7 bases. The CDR3 contains 14 residues. V shed 3 bases, J shed 6 bases, and the junction held 9 bases outside the gene matches. Germline CDR1 and CDR2: SGDLS and YYNGEE.